This T cell receptor beta chain was profiled in a study of shared clonotypes between healthy human individuals. The table came from immunoSEQ multiplex PCR; TCRdb's copy has only in-frame clones and leaves some out. Found here are under 750,000 clones, around 70% of them singletons; the top ten hold about 1.8%. General study findings and limits: Some naive CD4 clonotypes, roughly 5%, turned up in common across a handful of donors.

Germline V gives CDR1 SGHRS, CDR2 YFSETQ. The CDR3 consists of 14 residues. V was pared by 0 bases and J by 7 bases, with 10 bases between. A remark on this clone: Its antigen is undetermined.

The chain links TRBV5-1 to TRBJ1-4; D is unclear. The sequence came from a woman aged 25 to 39 in good health. Sequenced: memory CD4+ T cells sorted from blood. Subset in this sample: CD45RA-negative fraction. This CDR3 is CASSLALHAEKLFF. CDR3 bases: TGCGCCAGCAGCTTGGCCCTCCATGCTGAAAAACTGTTTTTT.